This T cell receptor (beta chain) was captured by sequencing in a study of T cell clones after liver transplantation. This table comes from immunoSEQ multiplex PCR, and its TCRdb copy is limited to in-frame clones, with some not included. The sample lists 70,000 or so clones, almost 95% seen once, with 0.8% to 1% in the top ten. This CDR3 spans 16 amino acids. The V and J ends lost 0 bases and 6 bases, in that order; junction bases with no gene match: 11. The V gene's germline CDR1 is LGHNA and CDR2 YNFKEQ. The chain joins TRBV4-2 to TRBJ2-7; 7 bases align to TRBD2. The clonotype was recovered from a human patient who received a liver transplant. The graft donor may account for some of the T cells. This material consisted of CD4+ T cells from blood, taken about 26 months after liver transplant. The CDR3 region has the DNA TGTGCCAGCAGCCAAGATTCTCTGCGGGAGAGGGTCGAGCAGTACTTC. This gives the protein CASSQDSLRERVEQYF.